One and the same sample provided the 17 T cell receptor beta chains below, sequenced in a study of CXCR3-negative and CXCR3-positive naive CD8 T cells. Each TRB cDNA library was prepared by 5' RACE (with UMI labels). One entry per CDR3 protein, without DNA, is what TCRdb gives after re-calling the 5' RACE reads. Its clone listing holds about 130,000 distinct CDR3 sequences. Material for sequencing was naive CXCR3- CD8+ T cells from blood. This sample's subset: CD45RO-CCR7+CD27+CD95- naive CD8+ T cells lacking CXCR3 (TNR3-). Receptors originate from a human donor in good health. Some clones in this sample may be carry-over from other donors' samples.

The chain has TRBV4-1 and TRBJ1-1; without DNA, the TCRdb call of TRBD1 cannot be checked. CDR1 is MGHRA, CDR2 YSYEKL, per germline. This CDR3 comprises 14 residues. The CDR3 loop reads CASSQVQGDTEAFF.

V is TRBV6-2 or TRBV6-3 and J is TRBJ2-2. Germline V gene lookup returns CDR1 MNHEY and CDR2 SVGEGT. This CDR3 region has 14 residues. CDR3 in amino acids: CASSLLVGTGELFF.

CDR3 amino acids: CATSRDVWTGSSKKLFF. The genes are TRBV15 and TRBJ1-4; no DNA is available, so the TRBD1 call from TCRdb remains unchecked. The CDR3 extends over 17 amino acids. The germline V gene has CDR1 LNHNV and CDR2 YYDKDF (reference sequence).

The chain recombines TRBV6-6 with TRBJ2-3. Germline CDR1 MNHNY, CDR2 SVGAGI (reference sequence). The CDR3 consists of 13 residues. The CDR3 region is CASSYSETDTQYF.

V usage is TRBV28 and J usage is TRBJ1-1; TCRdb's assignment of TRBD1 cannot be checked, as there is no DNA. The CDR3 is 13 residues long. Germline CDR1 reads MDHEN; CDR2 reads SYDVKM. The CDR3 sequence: CASSFRGGTEAFF.

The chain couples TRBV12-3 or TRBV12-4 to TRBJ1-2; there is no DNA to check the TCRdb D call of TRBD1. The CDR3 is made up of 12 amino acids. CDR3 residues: CANAGTDYGYTF.

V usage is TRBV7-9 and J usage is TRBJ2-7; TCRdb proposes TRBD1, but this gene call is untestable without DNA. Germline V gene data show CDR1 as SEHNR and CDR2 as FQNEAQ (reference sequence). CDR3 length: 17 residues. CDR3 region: CASSTGTGRRPPYEQYF.

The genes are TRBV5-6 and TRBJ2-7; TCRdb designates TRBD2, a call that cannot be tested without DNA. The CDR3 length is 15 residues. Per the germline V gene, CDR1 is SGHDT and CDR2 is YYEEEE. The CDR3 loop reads CASSLALAGNYEQYF.

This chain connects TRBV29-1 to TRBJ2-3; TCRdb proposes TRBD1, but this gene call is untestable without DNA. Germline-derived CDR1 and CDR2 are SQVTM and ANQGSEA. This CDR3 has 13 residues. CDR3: CSGRDTYTDTQYF.

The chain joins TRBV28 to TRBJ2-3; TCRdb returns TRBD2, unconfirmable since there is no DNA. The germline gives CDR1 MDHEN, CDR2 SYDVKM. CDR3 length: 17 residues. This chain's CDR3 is CASSLSRGREPTDTQYF.

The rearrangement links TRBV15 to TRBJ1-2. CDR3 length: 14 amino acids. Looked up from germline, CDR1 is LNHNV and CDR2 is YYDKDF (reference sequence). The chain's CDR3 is CATSRDAANYGYTF.

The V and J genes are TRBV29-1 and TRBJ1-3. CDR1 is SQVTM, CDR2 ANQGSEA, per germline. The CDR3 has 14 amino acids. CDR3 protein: CSALSSGLGNTIYF.

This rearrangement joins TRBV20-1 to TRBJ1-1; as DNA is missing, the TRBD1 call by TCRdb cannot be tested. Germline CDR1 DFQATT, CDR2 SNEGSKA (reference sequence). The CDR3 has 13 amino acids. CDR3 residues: CSASGDRETEAFF.

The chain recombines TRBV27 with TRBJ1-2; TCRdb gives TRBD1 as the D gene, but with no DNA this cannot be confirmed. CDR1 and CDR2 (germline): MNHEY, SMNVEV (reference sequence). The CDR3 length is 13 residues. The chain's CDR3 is CASSLTGSWGYTF.

The CDR3 here is CASSLRGAGWQKDTDTQYF. The chain joins TRBV28 to TRBJ2-3; TCRdb names TRBD1, which stays unverified in the absence of DNA. This CDR3 comprises 19 residues. Germline V gives CDR1 MDHEN, CDR2 SYDVKM.

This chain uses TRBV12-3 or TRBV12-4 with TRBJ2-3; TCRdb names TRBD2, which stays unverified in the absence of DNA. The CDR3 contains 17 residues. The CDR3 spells CASSLASGGASTDTQYF.

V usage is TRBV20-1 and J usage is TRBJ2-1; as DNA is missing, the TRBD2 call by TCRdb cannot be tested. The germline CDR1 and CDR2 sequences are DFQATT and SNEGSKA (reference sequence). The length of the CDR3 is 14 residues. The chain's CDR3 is CSAREADVYNEQFF.